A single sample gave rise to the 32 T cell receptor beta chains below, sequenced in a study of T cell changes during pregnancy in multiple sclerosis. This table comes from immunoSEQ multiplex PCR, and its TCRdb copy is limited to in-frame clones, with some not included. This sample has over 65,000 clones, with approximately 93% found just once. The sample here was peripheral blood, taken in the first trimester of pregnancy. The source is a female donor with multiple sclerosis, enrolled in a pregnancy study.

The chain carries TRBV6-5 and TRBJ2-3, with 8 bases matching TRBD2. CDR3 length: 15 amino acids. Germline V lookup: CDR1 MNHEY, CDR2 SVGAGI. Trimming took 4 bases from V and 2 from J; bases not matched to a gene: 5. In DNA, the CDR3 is TGTGCCAGCAGTTCAGCGGGAGACTACACAGATACGCAGTATTTT. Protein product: CASSSAGDYTDTQYF.

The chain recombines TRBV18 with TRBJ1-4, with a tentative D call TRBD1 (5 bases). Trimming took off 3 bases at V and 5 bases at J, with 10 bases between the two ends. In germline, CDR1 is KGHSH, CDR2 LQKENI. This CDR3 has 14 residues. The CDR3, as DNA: TGTGCCAGCTCACCCCCAGGGATGAATGAAAAACTGTTTTTT. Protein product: CASSPPGMNEKLFF.

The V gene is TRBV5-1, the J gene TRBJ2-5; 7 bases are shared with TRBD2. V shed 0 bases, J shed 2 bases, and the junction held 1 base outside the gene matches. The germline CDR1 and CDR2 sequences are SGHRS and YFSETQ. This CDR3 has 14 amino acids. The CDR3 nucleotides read TGCGCCAGCAGCTTGGGGGGGGGACAAGAGACCCAGTACTTC. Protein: CASSLGGGQETQYF.

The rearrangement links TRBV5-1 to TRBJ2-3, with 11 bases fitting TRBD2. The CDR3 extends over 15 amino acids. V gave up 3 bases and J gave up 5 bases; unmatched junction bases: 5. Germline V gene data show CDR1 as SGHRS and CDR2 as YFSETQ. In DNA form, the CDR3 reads TGCGCCAGCAGCTACGAAGGACTAGCGGGAGATACGCAGTATTTT. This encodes CASSYEGLAGDTQYF.

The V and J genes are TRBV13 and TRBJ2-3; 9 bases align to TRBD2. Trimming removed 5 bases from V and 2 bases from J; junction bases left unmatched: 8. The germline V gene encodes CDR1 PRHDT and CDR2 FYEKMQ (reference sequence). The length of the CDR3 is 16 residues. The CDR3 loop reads CASSHGLAIDTDTQYF. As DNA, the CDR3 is TGTGCCAGCAGCCACGGACTAGCGATCGACACAGATACGCAGTATTTT.

This CDR3 is CASSFPRGGAANEKLFF. The CDR3 coding sequence is TGTGCCAGCAGCTTCCCACGGGGGGGCGCAGCTAATGAAAAACTGTTTTTT. The chain joins TRBV7-8 to TRBJ1-4, with a tentative D call TRBD1 (6 bases). This CDR3 is built from 17 residues. Trimming took off 3 bases at V and 3 bases at J, with 17 bases between the two ends. Looked up from germline, CDR1 is SGHVS and CDR2 is FQNEAQ.

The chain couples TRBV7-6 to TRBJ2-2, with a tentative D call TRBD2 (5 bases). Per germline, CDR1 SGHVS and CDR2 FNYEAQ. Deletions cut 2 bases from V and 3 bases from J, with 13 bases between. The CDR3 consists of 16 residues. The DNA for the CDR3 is TGTGCCAGCAGCTTAACGAGGGAGAGGTACACCGGGGAGCTGTTTTTT. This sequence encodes CASSLTRERYTGELFF.

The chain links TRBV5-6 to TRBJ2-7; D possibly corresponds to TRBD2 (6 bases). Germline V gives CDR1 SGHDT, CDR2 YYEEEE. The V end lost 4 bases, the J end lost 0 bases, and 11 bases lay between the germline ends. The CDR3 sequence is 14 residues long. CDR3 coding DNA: TGTGCCAGCAGCAATAGCGGTAGCTCCTACGAGCAGTACTTC. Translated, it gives CASSNSGSSYEQYF.

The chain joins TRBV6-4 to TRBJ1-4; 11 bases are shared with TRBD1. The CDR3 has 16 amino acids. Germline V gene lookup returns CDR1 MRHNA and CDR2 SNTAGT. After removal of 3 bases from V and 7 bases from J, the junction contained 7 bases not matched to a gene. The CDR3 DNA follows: TGTGCCAGCAGTGAGTCCACCGGGACAGGGGGTGAAAAACTGTTTTTT. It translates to CASSESTGTGGEKLFF.

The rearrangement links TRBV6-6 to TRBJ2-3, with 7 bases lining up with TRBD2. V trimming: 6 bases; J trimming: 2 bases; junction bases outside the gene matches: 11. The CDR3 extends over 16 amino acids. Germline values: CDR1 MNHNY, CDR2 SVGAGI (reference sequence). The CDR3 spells CASRSTSGENTDTQYF. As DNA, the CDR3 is TGTGCCAGCAGGTCCACCAGCGGGGAGAACACAGATACGCAGTATTTT.

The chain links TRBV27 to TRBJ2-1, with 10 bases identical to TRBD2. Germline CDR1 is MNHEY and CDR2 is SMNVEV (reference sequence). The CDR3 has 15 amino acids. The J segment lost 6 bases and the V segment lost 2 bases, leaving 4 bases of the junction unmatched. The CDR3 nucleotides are TGTGCCAGCAGTTTACGTAGCGGGGGGTTCAATGAGCAGTTCTTC. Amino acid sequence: CASSLRSGGFNEQFF.

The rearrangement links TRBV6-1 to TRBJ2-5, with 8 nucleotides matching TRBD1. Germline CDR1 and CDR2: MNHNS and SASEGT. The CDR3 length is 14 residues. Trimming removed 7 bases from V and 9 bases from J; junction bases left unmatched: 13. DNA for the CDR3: TGTGCCAGCATCCTAATCACCGACAGGGGATCCCAGTACTTC. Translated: CASILITDRGSQYF.

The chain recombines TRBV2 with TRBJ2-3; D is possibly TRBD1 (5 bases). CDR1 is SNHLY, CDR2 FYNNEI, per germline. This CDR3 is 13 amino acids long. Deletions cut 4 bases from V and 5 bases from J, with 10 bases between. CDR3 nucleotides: TGTGCCAGCAGTGTAGGGGATGTAGATACGCAGTATTTT. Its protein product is CASSVGDVDTQYF.

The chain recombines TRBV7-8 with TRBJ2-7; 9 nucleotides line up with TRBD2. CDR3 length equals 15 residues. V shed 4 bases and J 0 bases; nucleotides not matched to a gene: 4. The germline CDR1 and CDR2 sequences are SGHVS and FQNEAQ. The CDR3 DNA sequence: TGTGCCAGCAGCTCCTATAGCGGGAGCTCCTACGAGCAGTACTTC. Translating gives CASSSYSGSSYEQYF. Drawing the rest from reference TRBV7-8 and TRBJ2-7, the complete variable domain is GAGVSQSPRYKVAKRGQDVALRCDPISGHVSLFWYQQALGQGPEFLTYFQNEAQLDKSGLPSDRFFAERPEGSVSTLKIQRTQQEDSAVYLCASSSYSGSSYEQYFGPGTRLTVT.

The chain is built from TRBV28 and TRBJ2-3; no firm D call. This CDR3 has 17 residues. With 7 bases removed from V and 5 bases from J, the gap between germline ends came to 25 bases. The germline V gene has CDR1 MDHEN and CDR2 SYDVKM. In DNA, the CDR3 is TGTGCCAGCAAAACTGTTTGGGCCCCAGGTGATGGAGATACGCAGTATTTT. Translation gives CASKTVWAPGDGDTQYF.

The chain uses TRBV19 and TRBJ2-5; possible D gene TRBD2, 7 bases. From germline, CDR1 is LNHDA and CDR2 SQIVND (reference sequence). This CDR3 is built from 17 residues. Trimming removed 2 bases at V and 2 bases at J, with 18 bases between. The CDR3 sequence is CASSITLGGAIQETQYF. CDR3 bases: TGTGCCAGTAGTATAACCCTAGGGGGGGCGATACAAGAGACCCAGTACTTC.

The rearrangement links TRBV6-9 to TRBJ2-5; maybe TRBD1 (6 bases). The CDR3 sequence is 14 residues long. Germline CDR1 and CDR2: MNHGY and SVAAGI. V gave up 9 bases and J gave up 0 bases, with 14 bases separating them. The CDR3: CASGDNLYQETQYF. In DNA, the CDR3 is TGTGCCAGTGGGGACAACCTGTACCAAGAGACCCAGTACTTC.

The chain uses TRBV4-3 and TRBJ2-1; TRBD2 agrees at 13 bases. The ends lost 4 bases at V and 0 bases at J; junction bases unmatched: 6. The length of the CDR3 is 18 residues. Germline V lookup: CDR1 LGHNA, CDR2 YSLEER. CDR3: CASSLGLAGAYSYNEQFF. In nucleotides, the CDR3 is TGCGCCAGCAGCCTAGGACTAGCGGGGGCCTACTCCTACAATGAGCAGTTCTTC.

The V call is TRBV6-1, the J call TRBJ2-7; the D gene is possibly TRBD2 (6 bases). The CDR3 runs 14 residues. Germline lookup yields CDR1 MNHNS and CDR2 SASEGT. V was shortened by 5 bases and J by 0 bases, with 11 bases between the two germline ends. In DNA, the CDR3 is TGTGCCAGCAGTTTCCGGGACTCCTCCTACGAGCAGTACTTC. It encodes CASSFRDSSYEQYF.

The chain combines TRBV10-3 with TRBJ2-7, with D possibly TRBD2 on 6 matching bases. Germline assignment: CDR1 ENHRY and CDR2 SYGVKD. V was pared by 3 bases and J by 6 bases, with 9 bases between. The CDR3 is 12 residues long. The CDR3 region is CAISDGGIEQYF. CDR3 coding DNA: TGTGCCATCAGTGACGGGGGTATCGAGCAGTACTTC.

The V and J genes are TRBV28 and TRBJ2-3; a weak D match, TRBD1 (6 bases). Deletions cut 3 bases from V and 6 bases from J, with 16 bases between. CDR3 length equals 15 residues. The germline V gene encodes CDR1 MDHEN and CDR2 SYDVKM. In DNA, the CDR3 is TGTGCCAGCAGTTTTGTGGGGGCCCCAAAGGATACGCAGTATTTT. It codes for CASSFVGAPKDTQYF.

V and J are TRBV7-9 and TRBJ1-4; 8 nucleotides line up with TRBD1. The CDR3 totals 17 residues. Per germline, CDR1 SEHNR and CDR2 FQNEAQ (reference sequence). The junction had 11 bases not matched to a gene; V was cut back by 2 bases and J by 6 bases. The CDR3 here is CASSLKGTGRWDEKLFF. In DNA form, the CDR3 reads TGTGCCAGCAGCTTAAAGGGGACAGGACGGTGGGATGAAAAACTGTTTTTT.

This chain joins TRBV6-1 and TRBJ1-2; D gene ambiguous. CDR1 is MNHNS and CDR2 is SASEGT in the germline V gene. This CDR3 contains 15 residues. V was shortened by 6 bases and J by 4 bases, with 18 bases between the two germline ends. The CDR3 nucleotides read TGTGCCAGCAGCGACTATCGACAAACCACCTATGGCTACACCTTC. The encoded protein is CASSDYRQTTYGYTF.

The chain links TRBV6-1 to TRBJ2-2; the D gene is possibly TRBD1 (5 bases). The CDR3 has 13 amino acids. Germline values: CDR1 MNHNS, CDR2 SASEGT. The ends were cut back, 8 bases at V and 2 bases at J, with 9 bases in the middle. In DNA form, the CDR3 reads TGTGCCAGCCTGGACACCAACACCGGGGAGCTGTTTTTT. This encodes CASLDTNTGELFF.

CDR3 sequence (DNA): TGTGCCAGCAGACGACTAGCGGGGTTGGGTAATGAGCAGTTCTTC. This translates into CASRRLAGLGNEQFF. V and J are TRBV2 and TRBJ2-1, with 11 nucleotides matching TRBD2. The CDR3 totals 15 residues. V lost 6 bases to trimming and J lost 7 bases; unmatched junction nucleotides: 8. Germline CDR1 reads SNHLY; CDR2 reads FYNNEI.

CDR3 sequence: CASSLEGTVGEQYF. CDR3 in DNA: TGTGCCAGCAGCTTAGAAGGGACAGTAGGCGAGCAGTACTTC. This sequence joins TRBV11-2 and TRBJ2-7, with TRBD1 matching 7 bases. CDR3 length equals 14 residues. J lost 6 bases, V lost 0 bases, and 5 bases had no gene match. Germline CDR1 and CDR2: SGHAT and FQNNGV.

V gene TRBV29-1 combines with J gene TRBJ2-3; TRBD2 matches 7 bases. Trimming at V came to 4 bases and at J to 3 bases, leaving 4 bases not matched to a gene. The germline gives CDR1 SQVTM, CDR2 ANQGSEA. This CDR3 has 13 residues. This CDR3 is CSVAGLVTDTQYF. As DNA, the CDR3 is TGCAGCGTTGCTGGACTAGTTACAGATACGCAGTATTTT.

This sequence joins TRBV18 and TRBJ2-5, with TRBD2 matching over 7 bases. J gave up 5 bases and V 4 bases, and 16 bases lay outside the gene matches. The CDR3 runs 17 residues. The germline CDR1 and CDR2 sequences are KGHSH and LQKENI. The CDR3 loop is CASSQTKSREWWETQYF. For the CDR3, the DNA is TGTGCCAGCTCACAAACGAAATCGCGGGAGTGGTGGGAGACCCAGTACTTC.

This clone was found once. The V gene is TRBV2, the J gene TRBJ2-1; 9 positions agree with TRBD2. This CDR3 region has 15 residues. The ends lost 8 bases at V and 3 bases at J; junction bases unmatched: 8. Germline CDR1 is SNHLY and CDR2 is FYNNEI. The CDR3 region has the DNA TGTGCCAGCCAATTGTCTAGCGGGAACTACAATGAGCAGTTCTTC. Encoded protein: CASQLSSGNYNEQFF.

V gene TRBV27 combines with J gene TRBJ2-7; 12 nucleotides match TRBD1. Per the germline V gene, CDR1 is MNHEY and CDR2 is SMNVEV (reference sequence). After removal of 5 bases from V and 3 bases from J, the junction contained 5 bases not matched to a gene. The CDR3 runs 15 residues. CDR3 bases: TGTGCCAGCAGTCCAGGGACAGGGGGCATCTACGAGCAGTACTTC. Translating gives CASSPGTGGIYEQYF.

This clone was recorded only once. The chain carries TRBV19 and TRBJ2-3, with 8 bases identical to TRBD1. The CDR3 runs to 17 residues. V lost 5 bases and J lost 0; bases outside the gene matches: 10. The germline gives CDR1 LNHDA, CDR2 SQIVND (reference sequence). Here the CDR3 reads CASSGLRTGTSTDTQYF. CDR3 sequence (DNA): TGTGCCAGTAGTGGTCTCCGGACAGGGACTAGCACAGATACGCAGTATTTT. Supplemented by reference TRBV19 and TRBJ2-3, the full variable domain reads DGGITQSPKYLFRKEGQNVTLSCEQNLNHDAMYWYRQDPGQGLRLIYYSQIVNDFQKGDIAEGYSVSREKKESFPLTVTSAQKNPTAFYLCASSGLRTGTSTDTQYFGPGTRLTVL.

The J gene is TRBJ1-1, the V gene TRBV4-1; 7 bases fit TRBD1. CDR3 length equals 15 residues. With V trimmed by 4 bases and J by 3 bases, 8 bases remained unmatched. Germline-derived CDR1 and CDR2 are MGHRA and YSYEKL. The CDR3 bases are TGCGCCAGCAGCCCCCTTGGCAGGGGGGACACTGAAGCTTTCTTT. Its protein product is CASSPLGRGDTEAFF.